This paragraph covers one TCR beta chain sequence. Its antigen remains unidentified. Base qualities are missing; no much larger clone stands one base away. TCRbeta CDR3 regions were amplified from genomic DNA using the immunoSEQ Assay, a bias-controlled multiplex PCR. Per the source publication's procedure: The number of nucleated cells in each sample was estimated from the amplification of reference gene primers within the assay. Sequence reads were collapsed and filtered to measure the absolute abundance of every unique TCRbeta CDR3 rearrangement. Productive Simpson clonality was computed per sample as the square root of Simpson's diversity index over productive rearrangements. As stored in TCRdb, this immuneACCESS dataset retains in-frame rearrangements with V and J assigned. A fraction of the clones does not appear; measured against another copy, unresolved V genes explain less than half of the discrepancy, and the remainder lacks a known reason. That table furnishes V, J and clone size, whereas the DNA furnished D and trimming. Here the sample has more than 300,000 clones; about 87% occur a single time. The ten biggest clones cover about 10% of the sample.

The sample belongs to a study of blood T cell repertoires in COVID-19 (TCRdb year 2020). Concerning the study at large: Samples covering the acute and convalescent phases of COVID-19 were provided by collaborators in the United States, Italy and Spain. The material from the prospective study consisted of cDNA or gDNA derived from T cells, B-cell-depleted T cells, or PBMCs. Subjects who had been exposed to COVID-19, were actively infected with it, or had recovered from it provided the deeply sampled blood TCRbeta repertoires that made up the dataset. The repertoires were made available in a free public database intended to serve as a resource for research on the immune response to SARS-CoV-2. The samples were drawn from the first 160 participants of the ongoing ImmuneRACE study and from over 950 subjects provided by 6 global collaborators. Sample metadata almost always included a de-identified subject ID, COVID-19 status, age in years and sex. HLA class I and class II types, where available, came from metadata supplied by the sample provider rather than from assay-based typing.

The research as a whole found: Clinical and demographic metadata were provided uncurated, with the amount varying by source and participant.

As encoded in the germline V gene, CDR1 is SGDLS while CDR2 is YYNGEE. V trim: 4 bases; J trim: 2 bases; unmatched bases: 8. The CDR3 goes from the cysteine to the phenylalanine over 15 residues. The retained sequence is limited to the CDR3, 45 bases, with the frame set at the first base. One collaborating source in Seattle enrolled patients while the patients were actively infected and followed the patients over time throughout the course of disease. The collaborating institutions used their own protocols to collect whole blood in K2EDTA tubes. For TCRbeta analysis, collaborators shipped samples as frozen whole blood, isolated PBMCs, or DNA extracted from either of those sample types.

The sequenced sample consisted of peripheral blood. The receptor comes from a woman aged 25-40 years with COVID-19, enrolled during active disease. In this chain, TRBV9 is recombined with TRBJ2-7, and 8 bases in between align with TRBD1. The CDR3 has the sequence CASSSGQGLAYEQYF. DNA sequence: TGTGCCAGCAGCTCAGGACAGGGTCTGGCCTACGAGCAGTACTTC.